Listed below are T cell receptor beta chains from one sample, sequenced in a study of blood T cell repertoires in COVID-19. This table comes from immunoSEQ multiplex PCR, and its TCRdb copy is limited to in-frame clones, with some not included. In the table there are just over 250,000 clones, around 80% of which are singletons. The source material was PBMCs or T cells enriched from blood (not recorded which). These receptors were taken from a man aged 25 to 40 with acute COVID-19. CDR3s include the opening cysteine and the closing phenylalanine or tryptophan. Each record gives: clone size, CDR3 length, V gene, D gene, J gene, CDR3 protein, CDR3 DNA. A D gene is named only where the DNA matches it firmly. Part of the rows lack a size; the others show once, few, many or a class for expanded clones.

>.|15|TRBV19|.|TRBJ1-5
CASRIDSRGNQPQHF
TGTGCCAGTAGAATCGACAGCCGAGGCAATCAGCCCCAGCATTTT
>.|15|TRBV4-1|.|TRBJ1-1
CASSQDSGVNTEAFF
TGCGCCAGCAGCCAAGACTCAGGGGTGAACACTGAAGCTTTCTTT
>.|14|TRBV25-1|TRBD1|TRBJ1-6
CASSSGTGNSPLHF
TGTGCCAGCAGCAGCGGGACAGGGAATTCACCCCTCCACTTT
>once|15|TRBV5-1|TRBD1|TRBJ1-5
CASSLAGQGDQPQHF
TGCGCCAGCAGCTTGGCGGGACAGGGGGATCAGCCCCAGCATTTT
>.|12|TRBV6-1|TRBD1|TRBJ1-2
CASSDRGRSYTF
TGTGCCAGCAGTGACAGGGGGCGCAGCTACACCTTC
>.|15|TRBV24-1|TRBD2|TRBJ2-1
CATSDFTSGMNEQFF
TGTGCCACCAGTGATTTTACTAGCGGGATGAATGAGCAGTTCTTC
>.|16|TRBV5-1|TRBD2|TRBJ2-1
CASTLGGLAEYNEQFF
TGTGCCAGCACCCTGGGCGGACTAGCGGAATACAATGAGCAGTTCTTC
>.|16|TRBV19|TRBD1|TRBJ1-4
CASSQLGTGVGEKLFF
TGTGCCAGTAGCCAACTCGGGACAGGCGTGGGAGAAAAACTGTTTTTT
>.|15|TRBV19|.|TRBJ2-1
CASSTGQVSYNEQFF
TGTGCCAGTAGTACCGGACAAGTCTCCTACAATGAGCAGTTCTTC
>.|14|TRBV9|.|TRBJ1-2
CASSSAGRHYGYTF
TGTGCCAGCAGTTCGGCGGGCCGACACTATGGCTACACCTTC
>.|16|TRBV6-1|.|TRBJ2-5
CASSAGGAAMKETQYF
TGTGCCAGCAGTGCCGGCGGGGCGGCGATGAAAGAGACCCAGTACTTC
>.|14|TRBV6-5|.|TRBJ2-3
CASSYLTSTDTQYF
TGTGCCAGCAGTTACTTGACTAGCACAGATACGCAGTATTTT
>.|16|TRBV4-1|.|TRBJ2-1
CASSLNLLPTSSEQFF
TGCGCCAGCAGCCTAAACCTGTTACCTACTAGCAGTGAGCAGTTCTTC
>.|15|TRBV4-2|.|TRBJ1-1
CASSPTRTANTEAFF
TGTGCCAGCAGCCCAACACGGACAGCAAACACTGAAGCTTTCTTT
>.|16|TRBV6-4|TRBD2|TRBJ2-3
CASSPLAGQRTDTQYF
TGTGCCAGCAGCCCACTAGCGGGGCAAAGAACAGATACGCAGTATTTT
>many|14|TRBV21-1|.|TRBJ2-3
CASSLRQGTDTQYF
TGTGCCAGCAGCCTCCGACAGGGCACAGATACGCAGTATTTT
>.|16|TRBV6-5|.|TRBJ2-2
CASSYSRDRRTGELFF
TGTGCCAGCAGTTACTCGAGAGACAGGCGCACCGGGGAGCTGTTTTTT
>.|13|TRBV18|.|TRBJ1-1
CASSPPVQATAFF
TGTGCCAGCTCACCACCGGTGCAGGCCACCGCTTTCTTT